The 23 T cell receptor beta chains below were found in one sample sequenced in a study of cytomegalovirus exposure and HLA in healthy donors. The primer mix had 60 Vbeta and 13 Jbeta primers. Libraries were prepared by immunoSEQ multiplex PCR; TCRdb keeps only in-frame clonotypes and omits some of them. The repertoire holds some 200,000 clones, about 88% seen once, with roughly 0.24% in the top ten. Input material: PBMCs. The receptors shown here come from a girl under three years old in good health and CMV-seronegative.

V and J are TRBV7-2 and TRBJ2-5; D gene unclear. The V end was cut by 1 base, the J end by 4 bases, with 13 bases between. From germline, CDR1 is SGHTA and CDR2 FQGNSA. This CDR3 has 15 amino acids. This chain's CDR3 is CASSLGQLRVETQYF. For the CDR3, the DNA is TGTGCCAGCAGCTTAGGCCAGCTTCGGGTAGAGACCCAGTACTTC.

The chain couples TRBV10-3 to TRBJ1-1, with D possibly matching TRBD1 (6 bases). The CDR3 is made up of 13 amino acids. With 7 bases removed from V and 7 bases from J, the gap between germline ends came to 16 bases. Germline CDR1 reads ENHRY; CDR2 reads SYGVKD. The CDR3: CAIMEPGQGEAFF. As DNA, the CDR3 is TGTGCCATCATGGAGCCGGGACAAGGTGAAGCTTTCTTT.

About this clone itself: The junction departs from germline at one end; a sequencing error may be responsible. V and J are TRBV14 and TRBJ1-2; the D gene is possibly TRBD1 (5 bases). Germline V gene lookup returns CDR1 SGHDN and CDR2 FVKESK. The CDR3 is made up of 11 amino acids. The CDR3 sequence: CASSHGGVPEF. The CDR3, as DNA: TGTGCCAGCAGCCATGGAGGGGTGCCCGAGTTC.

The rearrangement joins TRBV11-3 to TRBJ2-3, with 7 bases matching TRBD2. Germline CDR1 and CDR2: SGHNT and YENEEA. This CDR3 has 16 residues. The ends lost 5 bases at V and 0 bases at J; junction bases unmatched: 8. This CDR3 reads CASSSGDLSSTDTQYF. The CDR3 coding sequence is TGTGCCAGCAGCAGCGGGGACTTATCTAGCACAGATACGCAGTATTTT.

The V and J genes are TRBV9 and TRBJ2-1; TRBD2 matches at 11 bases. J was trimmed by 8 bases and V by 4 bases; bases with no gene match: 11. The CDR3 consists of 16 residues. Germline CDR1 SGDLS, CDR2 YYNGEE. CDR3 residues: CASSHWGTSGQDEQFF. CDR3 coding DNA: TGTGCCAGCAGCCACTGGGGGACTAGCGGCCAAGATGAGCAGTTCTTC.

The V gene is TRBV6-5, the J gene TRBJ1-1, with 7 bases aligning to TRBD1. Losses at the gene ends were 5 bases for V and 7 bases for J; bases not matched to a gene: 10. Per the germline V gene, CDR1 is MNHEY and CDR2 is SVGAGI. The CDR3 runs 14 residues. CDR3 in amino acids: CASSPPRQGNEAFF. CDR3 coding DNA: TGTGCCAGCAGTCCACCGAGACAGGGAAATGAAGCTTTCTTT.

CDR3 bases: TGCGCCAGCAGCTCCCTACTAGCGGGGGATGGGTTCAATGAGCAGTTCTTC. This codes for CASSSLLAGDGFNEQFF. V gene TRBV5-1 combines with J gene TRBJ2-1; TRBD2 matches 11 bases. J lost 6 bases, V lost 3 bases, and 11 bases had no gene match. The CDR3 has 17 amino acids. Germline V CDR1 and CDR2: SGHRS, YFSETQ.

This clone was seen a single time. V gene TRBV4-1 combines with J gene TRBJ1-6; 9 nucleotides agree with TRBD1. Looked up from germline, CDR1 is MGHRA and CDR2 is YSYEKL. The trim removed 1 base at V and 8 bases at J, leaving 3 bases unmatched. The CDR3 totals 15 residues. The CDR3 here is CASSQAGQGYSPLHF. CDR3 nucleotide sequence: TGCGCCAGCAGCCAAGCGGGACAGGGATATTCACCCCTCCACTTT.

The chain recombines TRBV5-4 with TRBJ2-7; maybe TRBD1 (6 bases). The germline V gene encodes CDR1 SGHNT and CDR2 YYREEE (reference sequence). Trimming cost V 4 bases and J 0 bases, with 20 bases left between them. This CDR3 region has 17 residues. The CDR3 loop reads CASSPQPGTSISYEQYF. Here the CDR3 DNA reads TGTGCCAGCAGCCCCCAGCCCGGGACATCGATCTCCTACGAGCAGTACTTC.

This clone appeared a single time. The chain carries TRBV7-6 and TRBJ2-7, with 9 positions matching TRBD1. The CDR3 spans 16 residues. V trimming: 4 bases; J trimming: 2 bases; junction bases outside the gene matches: 9. Germline values: CDR1 SGHVS, CDR2 FNYEAQ. The CDR3 reads CASSSLPGQGPYEQYF. CDR3 DNA sequence: TGTGCCAGCAGCTCGCTCCCGGGACAGGGTCCCTACGAGCAGTACTTC.

The chain carries TRBV5-1 and TRBJ2-7; 7 bases map to TRBD1. CDR1 is SGHRS, CDR2 YFSETQ, per germline. V gave up 8 bases and J gave up 2 bases; unmatched junction bases: 10. This CDR3 comprises 14 residues. CDR3 DNA sequence: TGCGCCAGTGCTTGGGACAGAGATACCTACGAGCAGTACTTC. Protein sequence: CASAWDRDTYEQYF.

V is TRBV6-5 and J is TRBJ2-2, with 9 bases identical to TRBD1. The germline V gene has CDR1 MNHEY and CDR2 SVGAGI. The trim removed 0 bases at V and 6 bases at J, leaving 2 bases unmatched. This CDR3 contains 15 residues. CDR3 in DNA: TGTGCCAGCAGTTACTCGAGACAGGGGGCCGGGGAGCTGTTTTTT. It is translated as CASSYSRQGAGELFF.

The V call is TRBV6-5, the J call TRBJ2-3; D unclear. Trimming took 8 bases from V and 4 from J, leaving 13 bases between them. The CDR3 extends over 13 amino acids. Germline values: CDR1 MNHEY, CDR2 SVGAGI. The CDR3 coding sequence is TGTGCCAGCCGACCTCACGGGTCAGATACGCAGTATTTT. It translates to CASRPHGSDTQYF.

This chain joins TRBV4-1 and TRBJ1-1; TRBD1 is a possible D gene (6 bases). Trimming shortened V by 5 bases and J by 3 bases, and 10 bases separated the two germline ends. This CDR3 contains 13 residues. Germline V CDR1 and CDR2: MGHRA, YSYEKL. The CDR3: CASSGQWDTEAFF. In DNA form, the CDR3 reads TGCGCCAGCAGCGGACAGTGGGACACTGAAGCTTTCTTT.

This clone was found once. This chain links TRBV6-1 with TRBJ2-5; 12 positions agree with TRBD2. The end of the DNA fits TRBJ2-7 better, so the J call may be wrong. The CDR3 spans 13 residues. In germline, CDR1 is MNHNS, CDR2 SASEGT. The CDR3 region is CASGLAGSYEQYF. Written as DNA, the CDR3 is TGTGCCAGTGGACTAGCGGGGTCCTACGAGCAGTACTTC.

This clone has a handful of counts. The chain employs TRBV5-6 and TRBJ2-7; 8 bases agree with TRBD1. Trimming cost V 1 base and J 3 bases; bases outside gene matches: 6. The germline CDR1 and CDR2 sequences are SGHDT and YYEEEE. This CDR3 is 15 amino acids long. CDR3 loop: CASSLWGQASYEQYF. The CDR3, as DNA: TGTGCCAGCAGCTTGTGGGGACAGGCTAGCTACGAGCAGTACTTC.

This chain uses TRBV7-3 with TRBJ2-1; 7 nucleotides match TRBD2. Germline CDR1 and CDR2: SGHTA and FQGTGA. Trimming removed 1 base from V and 9 bases from J; junction bases left unmatched: 12. This CDR3 has 16 amino acids. DNA for the CDR3: TGTGCCAGCAGCTTAAAATTGGCGGGAGTACTCAGTGAGCAGTTCTTC. This encodes CASSLKLAGVLSEQFF.

The chain links TRBV6-5 to TRBJ1-1, with unresolved D. The length of the CDR3 is 13 residues. V lost 2 bases, J lost 4 bases, and 8 bases lay in between. Germline-derived CDR1 and CDR2 are MNHEY and SVGAGI. CDR3 nucleotides: TGTGCCAGCAGTTACGGAGTTAGCACTGAAGCTTTCTTT. It codes for CASSYGVSTEAFF.

This chain links TRBV6-5 with TRBJ1-1, with TRBD1 matching over 9 bases. Trimming took 3 bases from V and 11 from J; bases not matched to a gene: 10. This CDR3 spans 14 amino acids. Germline-derived CDR1 and CDR2 are MNHEY and SVGAGI. CDR3 coding DNA: TGTGCCAGCAGTTATTTGGGACAGGGTTTCGGGGCTTTCTTT. It specifies CASSYLGQGFGAFF.

The V gene is TRBV4-3, the J gene TRBJ1-1; D gene ambiguous. The CDR3 spans 16 residues. Germline CDR1 LGHNA, CDR2 YSLEER. Trimming left V 0 bases short and J 0 bases short, with 11 bases between. CDR3 in amino acids: CASSQERPEVNTEAFF. DNA for the CDR3: TGCGCCAGCAGCCAAGAGCGCCCGGAGGTGAACACTGAAGCTTTCTTT.

The chain joins TRBV9 to TRBJ2-1, with TRBD1 identical over 8 bases. The CDR3 sequence is 15 residues long. The ends lost 0 bases at V and 8 bases at J; junction bases unmatched: 7. Germline values: CDR1 SGDLS, CDR2 YYNGEE. CDR3 protein: CASSVDGQGFYEQFF. The CDR3 coding sequence is TGTGCCAGCAGCGTAGATGGACAGGGTTTCTATGAGCAGTTCTTC.

This clone was observed a handful of times. The CDR3 region is CASSLRSSYEQYF. For the CDR3, the DNA is TGCGCCAGCAGCTTGAGGAGCTCCTACGAGCAGTACTTC. This chain joins TRBV5-1 and TRBJ2-7; D is unresolved. Germline CDR1 and CDR2: SGHRS and YFSETQ. The CDR3 extends over 13 amino acids. V lost 1 base to trimming and J lost 0 bases, with 5 bases between them.

The chain couples TRBV5-1 to TRBJ1-3; D unresolved. V dropped 0 bases and J dropped 4 bases, with 14 bases sitting between them. The germline V gene has CDR1 SGHRS and CDR2 YFSETQ. The CDR3 loop spans 16 amino acids. The CDR3 DNA reads as TGCGCCAGCAGCTTGGCCTCCCACTCGGGGGGAAACACCATATATTTT. This gives the protein CASSLASHSGGNTIYF.